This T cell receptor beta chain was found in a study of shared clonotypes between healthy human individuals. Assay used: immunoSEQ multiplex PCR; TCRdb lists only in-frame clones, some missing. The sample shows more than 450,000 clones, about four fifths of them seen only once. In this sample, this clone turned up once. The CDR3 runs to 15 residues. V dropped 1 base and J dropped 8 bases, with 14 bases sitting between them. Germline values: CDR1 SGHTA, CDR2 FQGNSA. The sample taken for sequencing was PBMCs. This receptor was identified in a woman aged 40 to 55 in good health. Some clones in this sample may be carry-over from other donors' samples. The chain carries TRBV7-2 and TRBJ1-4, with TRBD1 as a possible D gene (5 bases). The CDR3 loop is CASSLVGGAGEKLFF. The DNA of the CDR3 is TGTGCCAGCAGCTTAGTCGGTGGGGCAGGGGAAAAACTGTTTTTT.